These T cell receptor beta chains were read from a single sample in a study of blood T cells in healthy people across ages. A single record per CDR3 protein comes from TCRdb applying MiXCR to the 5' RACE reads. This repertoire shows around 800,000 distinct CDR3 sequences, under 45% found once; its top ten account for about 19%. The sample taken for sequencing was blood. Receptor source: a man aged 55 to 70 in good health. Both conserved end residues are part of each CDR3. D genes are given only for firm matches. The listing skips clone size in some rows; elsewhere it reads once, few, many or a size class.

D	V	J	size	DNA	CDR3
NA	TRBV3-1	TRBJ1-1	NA	TGTGCCAGCAGCCAAGATGATTCGGCGAACACTGAAGCTTTCTTT	CASSQDDSANTEAFF
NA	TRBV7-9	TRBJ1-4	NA	TGTGCCAGCCAGAGAGGAGGGCAGCTTAATGAAAAACTGTTTTTT	CASQRGGQLNEKLFF
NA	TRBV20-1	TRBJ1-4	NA	TGCAGTGCTAGACACAGGAGTAATAATGAAAAACTGTTTTTT	CSARHRSNNEKLFF
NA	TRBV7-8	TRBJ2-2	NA	TGTGCCAGCAGCCCTCTGGAGTCGGGTAGCGGGGAGCTGTTTTTT	CASSPLESGSGELFF
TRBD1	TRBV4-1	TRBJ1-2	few	TGCGCCAGCAGCCAAGCCGGGACAGAAGTTTTCTATGGCTACACCTTC	CASSQAGTEVFYGYTF
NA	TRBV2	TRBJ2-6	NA	TGTGCCAGCAGTGAAACAGGGTATACGTCTGGGGCCAACGTCCTGACTTTC	CASSETGYTSGANVLTF
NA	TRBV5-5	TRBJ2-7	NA	TGTGCCAGCAGCTTGTCTCTGGGCTCCAGGGCCGGCGAGCAGTACTTC	CASSLSLGSRAGEQYF
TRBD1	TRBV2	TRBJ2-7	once	TGTGCCAGCAGGGAAGGGACAGGGTCCTACAATGAGCAGTACTTC	CASREGTGSYNEQYF
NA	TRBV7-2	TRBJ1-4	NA	TGTGCCAGCAGCTTAGCCCGGGGACTTAATGAAAAACTGTTTTTT	CASSLARGLNEKLFF
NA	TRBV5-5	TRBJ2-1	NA	TGTGTCAGCAGCTTGGTCGACAGCCTCAACCTCAATGAGCAGTTCTTC	CVSSLVDSLNLNEQFF
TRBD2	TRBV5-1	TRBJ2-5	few	TGCGCCAGCAGCTTAGCGGGGGAAGTATGGGAGACCCAGTACTTC	CASSLAGEVWETQYF
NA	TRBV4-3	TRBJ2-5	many	TGCGCCAGCAGCCAAGATTTGCAGGGCTCGGAGACCCAGTACTTC	CASSQDLQGSETQYF
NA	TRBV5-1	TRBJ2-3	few	TGCGCCAGCAGCTTGGTTGGGACAACGGGGAGAGATACGCAGTATTTT	CASSLVGTTGRDTQYF
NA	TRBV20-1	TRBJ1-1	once	TGCAGTGCTCCATCCCCGGGCACTGAAGCTTTCTTT	CSAPSPGTEAFF
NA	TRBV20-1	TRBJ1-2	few	TGCAGTGCTAGAGACGACCCAACTGGGAGCTACACCTTC	CSARDDPTGSYTF
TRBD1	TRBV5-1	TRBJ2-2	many	TGCGCCAGCACCCGACAGGGGAGCGGGGAGCTGTTTTTT	CASTRQGSGELFF
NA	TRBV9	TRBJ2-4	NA	TGTGCCAGCAGCGTCGGGGGGCTGGAAAACATTCAGTACTTC	CASSVGGLENIQYF
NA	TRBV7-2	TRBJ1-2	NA	TGTGCCAGCAGCTTAGAGCCAGGGGAGTCGATGGGCTACACCTTC	CASSLEPGESMGYTF
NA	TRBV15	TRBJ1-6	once	TGTGCCACCGCAGGGACTAGGAATTCACCCCTCCACTTT	CATAGTRNSPLHF
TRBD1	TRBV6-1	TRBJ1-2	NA	TGTGCCAGCGCTGGCAGGGGGCAGTTGGGCTATGGCTACACCTTC	CASAGRGQLGYGYTF
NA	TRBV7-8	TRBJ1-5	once	TGTGCCAGCAGCTTAGGTGCCATAAATCAGCCCCAGCATTTT	CASSLGAINQPQHF
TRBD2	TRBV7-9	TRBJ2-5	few	TGTGCCAGCAGCTTGCTACGGGCTAGCGGGGGAGAGACCCAGTACTTC	CASSLLRASGGETQYF
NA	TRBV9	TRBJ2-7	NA	TGTGCCATCCATGGGGCTTTCTCCTACGAGCAGTACTTC	CAIHGAFSYEQYF
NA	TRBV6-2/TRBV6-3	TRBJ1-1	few	TGTGCCAGCAGTTACCCCGAGGGGCTGAACACTGAAGCTTTCTTT	CASSYPEGLNTEAFF
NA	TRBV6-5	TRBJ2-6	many	TGTGCCTCAAAGTCTGGGGCCAACGTCCTGACTTTC	CASKSGANVLTF
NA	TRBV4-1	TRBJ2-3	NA	TGCGCCAGCAGCCAGTCTCTACGGGGTATCACAGATACGCAGTATTTT	CASSQSLRGITDTQYF
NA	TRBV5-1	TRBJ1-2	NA	TGCGCCAGCAGCACACGACAGCGGGAAAGGGGCACCTTC	CASSTRQRERGTF
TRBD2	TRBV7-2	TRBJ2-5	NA	TGTGCCAGCAGCCGAAAACTAACTAGCGGGGTACAAGAGACCCAGTACTTC	CASSRKLTSGVQETQYF
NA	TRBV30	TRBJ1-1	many	TGTGCCTGGAGTACCCGGATGAACACTGAAGCTTTCTTT	CAWSTRMNTEAFF
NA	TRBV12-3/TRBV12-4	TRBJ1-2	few	TGTGCCAGCACCGCCGGACCCGAGTACGGCTATGGCTACACCTTC	CASTAGPEYGYGYTF
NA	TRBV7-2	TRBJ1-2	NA	TGTGCCAGCAGCTCGCAGGGTTCTATACATGGCTACACCTTC	CASSSQGSIHGYTF
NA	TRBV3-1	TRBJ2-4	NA	TGTGCCAGCAGCTTCAGGGGGGACAAAAACATTCAGTACTTC	CASSFRGDKNIQYF
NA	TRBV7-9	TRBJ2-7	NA	TGTGCCAGCAGCTTATTGGGGGTAGGGGGGTACGAGCAGTACTTC	CASSLLGVGGYEQYF
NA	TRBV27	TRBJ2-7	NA	TGTGCCAGCAGTCCGCGCCGGGACCGCCCCTACAAGCAGTACTTC	CASSPRRDRPYKQYF
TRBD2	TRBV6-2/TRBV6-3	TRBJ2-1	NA	TGTGCCAGCAGTTCCTTCCATGAACTAGCGGGGGGGCGCAATGAGCAGTTCTTC	CASSSFHELAGGRNEQFF
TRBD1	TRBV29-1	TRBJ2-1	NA	TGCAGCGTTGAAGATCGTAGACAGGGGGCAGTCCATGAGCAGTTCTTC	CSVEDRRQGAVHEQFF
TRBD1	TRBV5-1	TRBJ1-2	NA	TGCGCCAGCAGCGGGGACGGACAGGCGGGCTATGGCTACACCTTC	CASSGDGQAGYGYTF
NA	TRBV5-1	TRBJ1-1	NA	TGCGCCAGCAGCGAGACAGGTTTCACTGAAGCTTTCTTT	CASSETGFTEAFF
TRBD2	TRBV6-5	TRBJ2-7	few	TGTGCCAGCAGCCTGGAGCGGGGCGGATACTACGAGCAGTACTTC	CASSLERGGYYEQYF
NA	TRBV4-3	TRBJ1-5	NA	TGCGCCAGCAGCCAAGAATACATATCCCAGCCCCAGCATTTT	CASSQEYISQPQHF
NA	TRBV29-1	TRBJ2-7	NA	TGCAGCGTGATTGGATCTACCTGGGCCTACGAGCAGTACTTC	CSVIGSTWAYEQYF
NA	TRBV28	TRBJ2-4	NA	TGTGCCAGCAGCCGGCCGGGGGGCGAGGGGTATGAGCAGTACTTC	CASSRPGGEGYEQYF
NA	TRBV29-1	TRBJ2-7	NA	TGCAGCGTCAATCGCCTGCGGGTCTCCGGCTACGAGCAGTACTTC	CSVNRLRVSGYEQYF
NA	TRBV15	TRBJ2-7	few	TGTGCCACCAGCAGAGCTCCGCCTGGGGCCTACGAGCAGTACTTC	CATSRAPPGAYEQYF